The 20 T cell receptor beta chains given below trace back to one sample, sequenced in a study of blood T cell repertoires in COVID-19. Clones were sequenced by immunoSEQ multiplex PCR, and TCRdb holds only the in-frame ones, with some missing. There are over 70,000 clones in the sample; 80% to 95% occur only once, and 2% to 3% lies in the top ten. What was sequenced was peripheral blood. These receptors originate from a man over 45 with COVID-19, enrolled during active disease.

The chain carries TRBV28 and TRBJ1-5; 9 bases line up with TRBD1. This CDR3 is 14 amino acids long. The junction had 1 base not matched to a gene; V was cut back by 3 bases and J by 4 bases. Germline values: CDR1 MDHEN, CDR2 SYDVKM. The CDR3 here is CASSFDRGNQPQHF. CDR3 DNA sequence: TGTGCCAGCAGTTTCGACAGGGGGAATCAGCCCCAGCATTTT.

CDR3 sequence: CASISATGGTDTQYF. The CDR3 DNA follows: TGTGCCAGCATAAGTGCGACAGGGGGAACAGATACGCAGTATTTT. The rearrangement links TRBV2 to TRBJ2-3, with TRBD1 identical over 9 bases. Germline V CDR1 and CDR2: SNHLY, FYNNEI. V gave up 7 bases and J gave up 3 bases; unmatched junction bases: 8. The CDR3 extends over 15 amino acids.

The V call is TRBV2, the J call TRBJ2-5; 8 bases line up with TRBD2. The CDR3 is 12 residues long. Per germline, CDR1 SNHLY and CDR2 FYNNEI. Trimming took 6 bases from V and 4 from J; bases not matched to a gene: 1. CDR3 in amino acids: CASSRGGETQYF. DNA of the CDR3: TGTGCCAGCAGCCGGGGGGGAGAGACCCAGTACTTC.

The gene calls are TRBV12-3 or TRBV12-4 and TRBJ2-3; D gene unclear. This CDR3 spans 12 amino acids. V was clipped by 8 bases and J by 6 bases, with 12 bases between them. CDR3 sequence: CASAVAQDTQYF. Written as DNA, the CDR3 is TGTGCCAGCGCGGTTGCCCAGGATACGCAGTATTTT.

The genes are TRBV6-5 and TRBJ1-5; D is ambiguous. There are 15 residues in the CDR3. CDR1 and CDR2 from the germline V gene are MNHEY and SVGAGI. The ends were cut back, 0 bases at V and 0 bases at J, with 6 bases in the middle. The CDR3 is CASSYSPGSNQPQHF. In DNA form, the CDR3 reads TGTGCCAGCAGTTACTCGCCAGGTAGCAATCAGCCCCAGCATTTT.

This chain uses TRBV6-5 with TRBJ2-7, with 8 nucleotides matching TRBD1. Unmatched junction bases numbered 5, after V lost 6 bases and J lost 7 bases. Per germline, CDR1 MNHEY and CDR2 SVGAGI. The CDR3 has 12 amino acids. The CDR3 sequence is CASSSQGGEQYV. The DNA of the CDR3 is TGTGCCAGCAGCTCACAGGGGGGTGAGCAGTACGTC.

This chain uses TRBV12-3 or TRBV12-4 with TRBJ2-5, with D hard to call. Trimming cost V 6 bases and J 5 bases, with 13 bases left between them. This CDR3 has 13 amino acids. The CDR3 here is CASSLRVGETQYF. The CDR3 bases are TGTGCCAGCAGCCTCCGGGTTGGCGAGACCCAGTACTTC.

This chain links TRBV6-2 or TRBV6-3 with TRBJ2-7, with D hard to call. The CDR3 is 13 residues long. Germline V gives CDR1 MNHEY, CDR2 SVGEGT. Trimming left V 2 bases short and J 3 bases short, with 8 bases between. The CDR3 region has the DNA TGTGCCAGCAGTTACGAACACAACTACGAGCAGTACTTC. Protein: CASSYEHNYEQYF.

The CDR3 region is CASSPLAGVAGELFF. CDR3 DNA sequence: TGTGCCAGCAGCCCACTAGCGGGAGTTGCCGGGGAGCTGTTTTTT. The chain has TRBV7-2 and TRBJ2-2; 11 bases fit TRBD2. The ends lost 5 bases at V and 6 bases at J; junction bases unmatched: 5. The CDR3 consists of 15 residues. Germline V gene lookup returns CDR1 SGHTA and CDR2 FQGNSA.

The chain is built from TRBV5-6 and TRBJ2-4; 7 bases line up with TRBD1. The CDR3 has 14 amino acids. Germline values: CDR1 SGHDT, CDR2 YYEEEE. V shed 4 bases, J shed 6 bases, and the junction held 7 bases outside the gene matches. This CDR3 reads CASSARQGGNIQYF. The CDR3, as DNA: TGTGCCAGCAGCGCTAGACAGGGTGGAAACATTCAGTACTTC.

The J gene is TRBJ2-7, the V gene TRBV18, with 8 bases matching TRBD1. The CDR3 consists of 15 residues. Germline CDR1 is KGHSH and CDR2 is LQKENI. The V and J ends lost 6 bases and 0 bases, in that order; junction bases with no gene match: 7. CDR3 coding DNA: TGTGCCAGCTCCCCTCAGGGGGCGAGCTCCTACGAGCAGTACGTC. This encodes CASSPQGASSYEQYV.

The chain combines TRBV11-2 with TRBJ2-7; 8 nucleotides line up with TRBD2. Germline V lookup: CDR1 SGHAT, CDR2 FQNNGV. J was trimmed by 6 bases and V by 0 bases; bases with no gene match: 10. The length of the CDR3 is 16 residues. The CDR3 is CASSLDAPGLAGEQYF. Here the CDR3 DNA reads TGTGCCAGCAGCTTAGATGCCCCCGGACTAGCAGGCGAGCAGTACTTC.

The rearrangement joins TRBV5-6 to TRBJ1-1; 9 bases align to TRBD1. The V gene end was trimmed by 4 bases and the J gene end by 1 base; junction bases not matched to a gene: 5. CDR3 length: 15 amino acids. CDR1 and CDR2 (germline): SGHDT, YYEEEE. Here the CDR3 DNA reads TGTGCCAGCAGCACCCCGGGACAGGGGAACACTGAAGCTTTCTTT. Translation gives CASSTPGQGNTEAFF.

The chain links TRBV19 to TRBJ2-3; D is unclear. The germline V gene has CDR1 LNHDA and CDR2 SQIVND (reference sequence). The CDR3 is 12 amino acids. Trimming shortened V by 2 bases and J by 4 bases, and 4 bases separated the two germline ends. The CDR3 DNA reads TGTGCCAGTAGTATACCCTCAGATACGCAGTATTTT. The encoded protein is CASSIPSDTQYF.

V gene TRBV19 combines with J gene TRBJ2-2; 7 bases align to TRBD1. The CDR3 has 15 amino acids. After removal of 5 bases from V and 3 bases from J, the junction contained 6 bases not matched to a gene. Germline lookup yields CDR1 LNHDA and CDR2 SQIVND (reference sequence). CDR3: CASSGGQDYTGELFF. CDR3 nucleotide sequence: TGTGCCAGTAGTGGTGGACAGGACTACACCGGGGAGCTGTTTTTT. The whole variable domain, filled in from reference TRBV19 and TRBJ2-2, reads DGGITQSPKYLFRKEGQNVTLSCEQNLNHDAMYWYRQDPGQGLRLIYYSQIVNDFQKGDIAEGYSVSREKKESFPLTVTSAQKNPTAFYLCASSGGQDYTGELFFGEGSRLTVL.

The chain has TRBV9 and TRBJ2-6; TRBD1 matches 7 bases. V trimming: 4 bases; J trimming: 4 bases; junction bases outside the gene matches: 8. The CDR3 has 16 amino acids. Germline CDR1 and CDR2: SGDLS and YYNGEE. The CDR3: CASSTRQGTGANVLTF. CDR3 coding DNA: TGTGCCAGCAGCACGCGACAGGGTACGGGGGCCAACGTCCTGACTTTC.

CDR3 amino acids: CASSPGGGRYEQFF. CDR3 coding DNA: TGCGCCAGCAGCCCTGGGGGGGGGAGGTATGAGCAGTTCTTC. This sequence joins TRBV5-1 and TRBJ2-1; 7 bases agree with TRBD2. V lost 4 bases and J lost 8; bases outside the gene matches: 9. Germline assignment: CDR1 SGHRS and CDR2 YFSETQ. CDR3 length equals 14 residues.

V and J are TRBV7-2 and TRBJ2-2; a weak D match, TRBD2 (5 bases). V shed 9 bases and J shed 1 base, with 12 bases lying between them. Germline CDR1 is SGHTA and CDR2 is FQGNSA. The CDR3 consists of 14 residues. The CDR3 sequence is CASLRELNTGELFF. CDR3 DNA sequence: TGTGCCAGTCTCCGGGAATTGAACACCGGGGAGCTGTTTTTT. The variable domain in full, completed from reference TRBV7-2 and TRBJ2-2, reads GAGVSQSPSNKVTEKGKDVELRCDPISGHTALYWYRQSLGQGLEFLIYFQGNSAPDKSGLPSDRFSAERTGGSVSTLTIQRTQQEDSAVYLCASLRELNTGELFFGEGSRLTVL.

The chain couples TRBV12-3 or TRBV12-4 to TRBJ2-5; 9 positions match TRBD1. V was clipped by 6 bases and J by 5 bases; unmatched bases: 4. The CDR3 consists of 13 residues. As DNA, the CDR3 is TGTGCCAGCAGACAGGGGGCAGGGGAGACCCAGTACTTC. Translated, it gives CASRQGAGETQYF.

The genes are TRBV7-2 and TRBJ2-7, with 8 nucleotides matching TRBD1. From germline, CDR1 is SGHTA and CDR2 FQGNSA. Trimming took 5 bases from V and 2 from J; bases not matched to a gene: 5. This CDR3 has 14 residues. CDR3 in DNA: TGTGCCAGCAGCCCCTGGACAGGGACCTACGAGCAGTACTTC. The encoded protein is CASSPWTGTYEQYF.